Presented here are 27 T cell receptor beta chains from one specimen sequenced in a study of blood T cell repertoires in COVID-19 (dated by TCRdb to the early 2020s). The library was produced with the immunoSEQ multiplex PCR assay. In TCRdb, the immuneACCESS table is reduced to in-frame sequences with V and J assigned. These tables do not hold every clone; where another copy was compared, an unresolved V gene accounts for under half, and the others remain unexplained. The sample data list about 320,000 clones, and about 82% of these were observed just once. The ten largest make up about 7% of the sample. The sample comprised peripheral blood. The origin of the receptors is a human donor in a cohort sampled during active COVID-19.

The chain has TRBV7-8 and TRBJ2-1; 8 bases line up with TRBD1. V was pared by 5 bases and J by 14 bases, with 8 bases of the junction left unmatched. This CDR3 has 12 amino acids. Per the germline V gene, CDR1 is SGHVS and CDR2 is FQNEAQ. CDR3 sequence: CASSPTGTGKFF. The CDR3 DNA sequence: TGTGCCAGCAGCCCTACCGGGACAGGCAAGTTCTTC.

This sequence joins TRBV10-1 and TRBJ2-7; D is unresolved. This CDR3 spans 13 amino acids. V lost 7 bases and J lost 3, with 13 bases in between. Looked up from germline, CDR1 is WNHNN and CDR2 is SYGVQD (reference sequence). The CDR3 protein is CASTTGEIYEQYF. The CDR3 nucleotides read TGCGCCAGCACCACCGGAGAGATCTACGAGCAGTACTTC.

This sequence joins TRBV5-4 and TRBJ1-5; D is uncertain. CDR1 and CDR2 (germline): SGHNT, YYREEE (reference sequence). The CDR3 is 13 residues long. With 0 bases removed from V and 4 bases from J, the gap between germline ends came to 5 bases. The CDR3 DNA reads TGTGCCAGCAGCTTGGATCCTAATCAGCCCCAGCATTTT. Its protein product is CASSLDPNQPQHF.

This sequence joins TRBV9 and TRBJ1-6; 7 bases align to TRBD1. Trimming cost V 2 bases and J 6 bases; bases outside gene matches: 5. The CDR3 extends over 15 amino acids. Germline V gives CDR1 SGDLS, CDR2 YYNGEE. CDR3 bases: TGTGCCAGCAGCGTTTTACAGGGGACTAATTCACCCCTCCACTTT. This encodes CASSVLQGTNSPLHF.

This chain connects TRBV27 to TRBJ1-6; 11 bases agree with TRBD1. Germline V gene lookup returns CDR1 MNHEY and CDR2 SMNVEV (reference sequence). This CDR3 has 16 amino acids. V shed 5 bases and J 11 bases; nucleotides not matched to a gene: 11. The CDR3 is CASSIWTGGLKAPLHF. CDR3 coding DNA: TGTGCCAGCAGTATCTGGACAGGGGGCTTAAAGGCACCCCTCCACTTT.

J is TRBJ2-2 and V is TRBV5-1; D is possibly TRBD2 (5 bases). CDR3 length equals 16 residues. V was shortened by 0 bases and J by 5 bases, with 14 bases between the two germline ends. CDR1 SGHRS and CDR2 YFSETQ come from the germline V gene. CDR3 bases: TGCGCCAGCAGCTTGGGAGGGTCCGTGTCTACCGGGGAGCTGTTTTTT. Translation: CASSLGGSVSTGELFF.

This chain links TRBV19 with TRBJ2-7, with TRBD2 matching over 9 bases. The CDR3 is 15 residues long. Germline CDR1 and CDR2: LNHDA and SQIVND (reference sequence). After removal of 2 bases from V and 2 bases from J, the junction contained 4 bases not matched to a gene. CDR3 DNA: TGTGCCAGTAGTATAACAGCGGGGGGAACCTACGAGCAGTACTTC. It is translated as CASSITAGGTYEQYF.

This clone was observed a single time. V gene TRBV20-1 combines with J gene TRBJ1-1, with 10 bases that match TRBD1. Germline V gene data show CDR1 as DFQATT and CDR2 as SNEGSKA (reference sequence). This CDR3 is 11 amino acids long. V trimming: 2 bases; J trimming: 12 bases; junction bases outside the gene matches: 3. For the CDR3, the DNA is TGCAGTGCTAGAAGGGACAGGGGTACTTTCTTT. It specifies CSARRDRGTFF.

This chain links TRBV28 with TRBJ1-1, with D perhaps matching TRBD1 (5 bases). The CDR3 runs to 15 residues. V lost 7 bases, J lost 4 bases, and 19 bases lay in between. Germline CDR1 MDHEN, CDR2 SYDVKM. The CDR3 spells CASTPFLGQSTEAFF. The CDR3 DNA sequence: TGTGCCAGCACCCCCTTTTTGGGGCAGAGCACTGAAGCTTTCTTT.

Remarks on this clone: Other DNA sequences in the sample encode the same CDR3. This sequence joins TRBV24-1 and TRBJ1-5; D gene ambiguous. The CDR3 covers 12 residues. V was cut by 4 bases and J by 4 bases, with 4 bases left in between. Germline lookup yields CDR1 KGHDR and CDR2 SFDVKD. CDR3 sequence reads: CATSDPNQPQHF. DNA of the CDR3: TGTGCCACCAGTGACCCGAATCAGCCCCAGCATTTT.

The chain carries TRBV30 and TRBJ1-2; 7 nucleotides agree with TRBD1. V was clipped by 5 bases and J by 1 base; unmatched bases: 7. The CDR3 runs to 14 residues. The germline CDR1 and CDR2 sequences are GTSNPN and SVGIG (reference sequence). DNA of the CDR3: TGTGCCTGGCAGTCGACAGGGATTAACTATGGCTACACCTTC. The encoded protein is CAWQSTGINYGYTF.

The rearrangement uses TRBV7-6 and TRBJ2-3; tentative D call: TRBD2 (7 bases). V lost 2 bases and J 2 bases, leaving 20 bases between the germline ends. The CDR3 totals 18 residues. Germline lookup yields CDR1 SGHVS and CDR2 FNYEAQ. DNA of the CDR3: TGTGCCAGCAGCTTATACGACAGGAAGCGGGGACTCACAGATACGCAGTATTTT. As protein: CASSLYDRKRGLTDTQYF. Looking up the rest from reference TRBV7-6 and TRBJ2-3 gives the full variable domain: GAGVSQSPRYKVTKRGQDVALRCDPISGHVSLYWYRQALGQGPEFLTYFNYEAQQDKSGLPNDRFSAERPEGSISTLTIQRTEQRDSAMYRCASSLYDRKRGLTDTQYFGPGTRLTVL.

The chain joins TRBV11-2 to TRBJ1-5, with 7 bases matching TRBD1. From germline, CDR1 is SGHAT and CDR2 FQNNGV. The CDR3 sequence is 17 residues long. The V gene end was trimmed by 6 bases and the J gene end by 4 bases; junction bases not matched to a gene: 15. The CDR3, as DNA: TGTGCCAGCAGTACGGCTAGGGGGCGCGAGGGGAATCAGCCCCAGCATTTT. This codes for CASSTARGREGNQPQHF.

The CDR3 reads CASRPDRANTGELFF. The CDR3 DNA is TGTGCCAGCAGACCGGACAGGGCTAACACCGGGGAGCTGTTTTTT. The chain is built from TRBV6-5 and TRBJ2-2; 8 bases line up with TRBD1. After removal of 6 bases from V and 2 bases from J, the junction contained 5 bases not matched to a gene. CDR1 is MNHEY, CDR2 SVGAGI, per germline. The CDR3 runs 15 residues.

The CDR3 loop reads CASLIGQGRVMNTEAFF. CDR3 bases: TGTGCCAGCCTTATCGGACAGGGGAGGGTTATGAACACTGAAGCTTTCTTT. V gene TRBV5-8 combines with J gene TRBJ1-1, with 9 nucleotides matching TRBD1. J lost 0 bases, V lost 7 bases, and 13 bases had no gene match. There are 17 residues in the CDR3. Per germline, CDR1 SGHTS and CDR2 YDEGEE. Drawing the rest from reference TRBV5-8 and TRBJ1-1, the complete variable domain is EAGVTQSPTHLIKTRGQQATLRCSPISGHTSVYWYQQALGLGLQFLLWYDEGEERNRGNFPPRFSGRQFPNYSSELNVNALELEDSALYLCASLIGQGRVMNTEAFFGQGTRLTVV.

The chain combines TRBV7-9 with TRBJ2-2; D may be TRBD2 (6 bases). From germline, CDR1 is SEHNR and CDR2 FQNEAQ (reference sequence). The CDR3 runs to 13 residues. The CDR3 protein is CGLGQPNTGELFF. Written as DNA, the CDR3 is TGTGGACTAGGCCAGCCGAACACCGGGGAGCTGTTTTTT.

A single count supports this clone. CDR3 sequence: CASSGVRAKFYEQYF. CDR3 in DNA: TGTGCCAGCAGTGGTGTCAGGGCCAAATTCTACGAGCAGTACTTC. This sequence joins TRBV2 and TRBJ2-7; maybe TRBD1 (5 bases). Trimming removed 4 bases at V and 3 bases at J, with 16 bases between. The germline V gene encodes CDR1 SNHLY and CDR2 FYNNEI. CDR3 length: 15 amino acids.

The chain combines TRBV5-4 with TRBJ2-7; 11 bases match TRBD2. V dropped 0 bases and J dropped 4; count of bases not matched to a gene: 3. Germline CDR1 and CDR2: SGHNT and YYREEE (reference sequence). The CDR3 covers 15 residues. CDR3 sequence: CASSLGLAGLYEQYF. DNA of the CDR3: TGTGCCAGCAGCTTGGGACTAGCGGGGTTGTACGAGCAGTACTTC. Supplemented by reference TRBV5-4 and TRBJ2-7, the full variable domain reads ETGVTQSPTHLIKTRGQQVTLRCSSQSGHNTVSWYQQALGQGPQFIFQYYREEENGRGNFPPRFSGLQFPNYSSELNVNALELDDSALYLCASSLGLAGLYEQYFGPGTRLTVT.

The chain recombines TRBV6-6 with TRBJ2-3, with a weak D call TRBD2 (5 bases). The CDR3 contains 11 residues. Trimming took off 8 bases at V and 4 bases at J, with 7 bases between the two ends. Germline V CDR1 and CDR2: MNHNY, SVGAGI (reference sequence). The CDR3 coding sequence is TGTGCCAGCGACGGGGCAGATACGCAGTATTTT. It encodes CASDGADTQYF.

This chain uses TRBV3-1 (or the pseudogene TRBV3-2) with TRBJ2-2; D call uncertain. The CDR3 extends over 16 amino acids. Trimming shortened V by 4 bases and J by 6 bases, and 18 bases separated the two germline ends. CDR1 LGHDT and CDR2 YNNKEL come from the germline V gene (reference sequence). Here the CDR3 DNA reads TGTGCCAGCAGCCGGAGATATGGCAAACCGGCCGGGGAGCTGTTTTTT. Amino acid sequence: CASSRRYGKPAGELFF.

The chain joins TRBV18 to TRBJ1-2; 8 bases match TRBD1. CDR1 and CDR2 (germline): KGHSH, LQKENI. The CDR3 runs 15 residues. Losses at the gene ends were 1 base for V and 4 bases for J; bases not matched to a gene: 5. CDR3 loop: CASSPLAGQGYGYTF. In nucleotides, the CDR3 is TGTGCCAGCTCACCACTGGCCGGACAGGGCTATGGCTACACCTTC.

V and J are TRBV7-9 and TRBJ1-2, with D unresolved. The V gene's germline CDR1 is SEHNR and CDR2 FQNEAQ (reference sequence). The CDR3 extends over 16 amino acids. Trimming removed 1 base at V and 2 bases at J, with 14 bases between. CDR3 nucleotide sequence: TGTGCCAGCAGCTTAGGGGCCTTGAAGGTCAACTATGGCTACACCTTC. This codes for CASSLGALKVNYGYTF.

This clone was counted a few times. The chain couples TRBV3-1 (or the pseudogene TRBV3-2) to TRBJ2-5; D not resolved. Per the germline V gene, CDR1 is LGHDT and CDR2 is YNNKEL (reference sequence). The CDR3 loop spans 12 amino acids. V was clipped by 2 bases and J by 5 bases, with 6 bases between them. The CDR3, as DNA: TGTGCCAGCAGCCAACCTCGGGAGACCCAGTACTTC. Protein sequence: CASSQPRETQYF.

This clone was seen once. The gene calls are TRBV2 and TRBJ2-3; 7 nucleotides line up with TRBD2. J gave up 3 bases and V 6 bases, and 6 bases lay outside the gene matches. From germline, CDR1 is SNHLY and CDR2 FYNNEI. CDR3 length equals 14 residues. CDR3 DNA sequence: TGTGCCAGCAGCAGAGCGGGGAGGACAGATACGCAGTATTTT. Its translation is CASSRAGRTDTQYF.

V usage is TRBV29-1 and J usage is TRBJ2-3; D remains ambiguous. V shed 7 bases and J shed 2 bases, with 10 bases lying between them. Germline CDR1 SQVTM, CDR2 ANQGSEA. The CDR3 contains 12 residues. CDR3 in DNA: TGCAGCGCCGCCCCCTACACAGATACGCAGTATTTT. It encodes CSAAPYTDTQYF.

The chain is built from TRBV12-3 or TRBV12-4 and TRBJ1-2; D gene unclear. V was cut by 2 bases and J by 4 bases, with 5 bases left in between. CDR3 length equals 12 residues. The CDR3 coding sequence is TGTGCCAGCAGTTTAAGCTTCTATGGCTACACCTTC. This translates into CASSLSFYGYTF.

This chain connects TRBV5-1 to TRBJ1-2, with a possible D match to TRBD1 (5 bases). This CDR3 region has 13 residues. CDR1 and CDR2 (germline): SGHRS, YFSETQ. The V end lost 0 bases, the J end lost 8 bases, and 11 bases lay between the germline ends. CDR3 residues: CASSLARVTGYTF. Written as DNA, the CDR3 is TGCGCCAGCAGCTTGGCCAGGGTGACCGGCTACACCTTC.